These 5 T cell receptor beta chains share one sample of origin, sequenced in a study of cytomegalovirus exposure and HLA in healthy donors. The PCR made use of 60 Vbeta and 13 Jbeta primers. Assay used: immunoSEQ multiplex PCR; TCRdb lists only in-frame clones, some missing. The sample contains approximately 270,000 clones, roughly 80% of which appear only once. The sequencing input was PBMCs. The receptor source for this set is a girl aged 2 to 9 in good health and CMV-seronegative.

The rearrangement uses TRBV30 and TRBJ1-1; D unclear. The CDR3 covers 14 residues. Between the trimmed V and J ends, which lost 5 bases and 5 bases, there was a span of 18 bases. Germline CDR1 and CDR2: GTSNPN and SVGIG (reference sequence). The chain's CDR3 is CAWERPPSGTEAFF. CDR3 DNA sequence: TGTGCCTGGGAGCGTCCCCCCTCCGGTACTGAAGCTTTCTTT.

The chain joins TRBV29-1 to TRBJ2-1, with 11 bases aligning to TRBD2. The CDR3 extends over 14 amino acids. Losses at the gene ends were 7 bases for V and 5 bases for J; bases not matched to a gene: 7. Germline loops: CDR1 SQVTM, CDR2 ANQGSEA. CDR3 in amino acids: CSGSGTSGNNEQFF. The CDR3 nucleotides are TGCAGCGGAAGCGGGACTAGCGGAAACAATGAGCAGTTCTTC.

The chain uses TRBV27 and TRBJ2-3; 9 bases fit TRBD2. J lost 4 bases, V lost 5 bases, and 13 bases had no gene match. This CDR3 contains 17 residues. Germline V lookup: CDR1 MNHEY, CDR2 SMNVEV (reference sequence). The CDR3 DNA is TGTGCCAGCAGTCCCCTACTGTGGCGGGGGGGGCCAGATACGCAGTATTTT. This gives the protein CASSPLLWRGGPDTQYF.

The CDR3 DNA is TGTGCCAGCTCACCGATACAGGGGACAGGGGCCTACGAGCAGTACTTC. Its protein product is CASSPIQGTGAYEQYF. This chain uses TRBV18 with TRBJ2-7, with 10 bases aligning to TRBD1. The germline V gene encodes CDR1 KGHSH and CDR2 LQKENI. The CDR3 loop spans 16 amino acids. Trimming at V came to 3 bases and at J to 2 bases, leaving 7 bases not matched to a gene.

The rearrangement links TRBV25-1 to TRBJ1-1; D is unclear. The length of the CDR3 is 14 residues. Germline CDR1 MGHDK, CDR2 SYGVNS. Deletions cut 1 base from V and 1 base from J, with 7 bases between. CDR3 loop: CASSEFRQNTEAFF. Written as DNA, the CDR3 is TGTGCCAGCAGTGAATTTCGACAGAACACTGAAGCTTTCTTT.